This TCR beta chain is from a study of blood T cell repertoires in COVID-19. Study summary: Samples representing acute and convalescent COVID-19 were sourced from the United States, Italy and Spain. The analysed material was cDNA or gDNA that came from T cells, B-cell-depleted T cells, or PBMCs.

In the authors' methods: Amplification of reference gene primers provided the estimated nucleated cell counts. Only in-frame clones appear in the TCRdb table, and some are missing; sequencing was by immunoSEQ multiplex PCR. That table gives V, J and clone size, and the DNA gave D and trimming. The sample carries a few hundred thousand clones, around four fifths recorded once. V was trimmed by 0 bases and J by 5 bases, leaving 8 bases between them. The CDR3 covers 13 residues. Germline CDR1 is SGHKS and CDR2 is YYEKEE (reference sequence). The chain is built from TRBV5-5 and TRBJ1-1; D ambiguous. The clonotype originates from an older woman who had recovered from COVID-19. Sequencing was done on a sample of peripheral blood. The CDR3 here is CASSLGKRTEAFF. The CDR3 nucleotides read TGTGCCAGCAGCTTGGGGAAGAGGACTGAAGCTTTCTTT.